The present TCR beta chain was sequenced within a study of T cell changes during pregnancy in multiple sclerosis. The CDR3 has 14 residues. Per the germline V gene, CDR1 is GTSNPN and CDR2 is SVGIG (reference sequence). Germline trimming cut 2 bases from V and 5 bases from J; bases unmatched to any gene: 2. The method was immunoSEQ multiplex PCR; TCRdb's version includes in-frame clones alone and lacks a portion of them. This sample yields fewer than 150,000 clones, of which approximately 96% are seen a single time; over 0.35% belongs to the top ten. The sequences come from peripheral blood, collected after pregnancy. This clonotype was obtained from a female donor with multiple sclerosis, enrolled in a pregnancy study. The chain joins TRBV30 to TRBJ2-5; 13 bases fit TRBD2. CDR3 residues: CAWSTGLAGETQYF. Here the CDR3 DNA reads TGTGCCTGGAGTACGGGACTAGCGGGGGAGACCCAGTACTTC.